This is a list of T cell receptor beta chains from one sample in a study of low-dose radiotherapy and immunotherapy resistance in tumors. TCRdb fed the reads into MiXCR, producing one record per CDR3 protein. The sample has 80,000 to 95,000 distinct CDR3 sequences; 9.4% are singletons. Sequences were derived from PBMCs, sampled before treatment. All receptors come from a male donor with prostate cancer. Both conserved end residues are part of each CDR3. A D gene is named only where the DNA matches it firmly. For some rows the clone size is stated as once, few or many, or as a class when expanded; others skip it.

>TRBV12-3/TRBV12-4|many|-|TRBJ2-2
CASSFAGDGELFF
TGTGCCAGCAGTTTCGCAGGGGACGGGGAGCTGTTTTTT
>TRBV7-2|few|-|TRBJ2-3
CASSLEARFSTDTQYF
TGTGCCAGCAGCTTAGAGGCGAGGTTTAGCACAGATACGCAGTATTTT
>TRBV5-1|many|TRBD2|TRBJ2-1
CASSGGGVTSGYNEQFF
TGCGCCAGCAGCGGAGGGGGCGTGACTAGCGGCTACAATGAGCAGTTCTTC
>TRBV7-9|many|-|TRBJ1-5
CASSSPLSNQPQHF
TGTGCCAGCAGCTCTCCTCTCAGCAATCAGCCCCAGCATTTT
>TRBV2|many|TRBD1|TRBJ1-1
CASSPRDRGTEAFF
TGTGCCAGCAGTCCCCGGGACAGGGGAACTGAAGCTTTCTTT
>TRBV7-2|many|TRBD1|TRBJ1-1
CASSLVTGVTEAFF
TGTGCCAGCAGCTTAGTTACAGGGGTAACTGAAGCTTTCTTT
>TRBV2|many|TRBD2|TRBJ2-7
CASQSGRASYEQYF
TGTGCCAGCCAGAGCGGGAGGGCCTCCTACGAGCAGTACTTC
>TRBV29-1|many|-|TRBJ2-7
CSVVSFYEQYF
TGCAGCGTTGTGAGTTTCTACGAGCAGTACTTC
>TRBV27|many|-|TRBJ2-6
CASSSWGVGSSGANVLTF
TGTGCCAGCAGCTCCTGGGGAGTGGGGAGCTCTGGGGCCAACGTCCTGACTTTC
>TRBV5-5|-|TRBD1|TRBJ2-3
CATQTLTGGADTQYF
TGTGCCACACAAACATTGACAGGGGGCGCAGATACGCAGTATTTT
>TRBV19|many|-|TRBJ1-1
CASSISTGLTFSFF
TGTGCCAGTAGTATCTCTACAGGGTTGACCTTCTCTTTCTTT
>TRBV28|many|-|TRBJ2-2
CASSSIKGFSNTGELFF
TGTGCCAGCAGTTCCATCAAGGGATTCTCGAACACCGGGGAGCTGTTTTTT
>TRBV20-1|many|TRBD2|TRBJ2-1
CSATSALSYNEQFF
TGCAGTGCGACTAGCGCCCTCTCCTACAATGAGCAGTTCTTC
>TRBV30|many|TRBD2|TRBJ2-7
CAWSGRASGDSSYEQYF
TGTGCCTGGAGTGGGCGGGCTAGCGGGGACAGCTCCTACGAGCAGTACTTC
>TRBV7-2|many|-|TRBJ2-1
CASSNLYNEQFF
TGTGCCAGCAGCAACTTGTACAATGAGCAGTTCTTC
>TRBV7-2|many|TRBD1|TRBJ1-6
CASSLVVGQENSPLHF
TGTGCCAGCAGCTTAGTAGTGGGACAGGAGAATTCACCCCTCCACTTT
>TRBV19|many|-|TRBJ2-1
CASSPESSSYNEQFF
TGTGCCAGTAGTCCCGAGTCTAGTTCCTACAATGAGCAGTTCTTC
>TRBV12-3/TRBV12-4|many|-|TRBJ2-1
CASSFYPQENEQFF
TGTGCCAGCAGTTTCTACCCCCAGGAAAATGAGCAGTTCTTC
>TRBV18|few|-|TRBJ1-2
CASSPPQDGSYGYTF
TGTGCCAGCTCACCGCCCCAGGACGGGAGCTATGGCTACACCTTC
>TRBV18|many|-|TRBJ2-7
CASSPGRQSYEQYF
TGTGCCAGCTCACCCGGACGACAGTCATACGAGCAGTACTTC
>TRBV30|many|-|TRBJ2-4
CAWSRGRKNIQYF
TGTGCCTGGAGTCGCGGGCGAAAAAACATTCAGTACTTC